The 26 T cell receptor beta chains below come from one sample, sequenced in a study of OX40 agonist ivuxolimab in advanced cancers. Measured with immunoSEQ multiplex PCR; TCRdb has only the in-frame clones, and not every one. The repertoire includes roughly 30,000 clones, roughly nine tenths of them detected once, and roughly 15% sits in the top ten. This specimen consisted of CD4+ or CD8+ T cells sorted from blood, obtained in a trial of the OX40 agonist ivuxolimab. These receptors came from an adult with an advanced solid tumor such as melanoma, head and neck, liver or kidney cancer.

The table lists this clone with a count of one. The genes are TRBV4-2 and TRBJ2-1, with 11 bases lining up with TRBD2. V was pared by 2 bases and J by 8 bases, with 11 bases of the junction left unmatched. Looked up from germline, CDR1 is LGHNA and CDR2 is YNFKEQ. This CDR3 region has 17 residues. The CDR3 region is CASSQRGPGLAVHEQFF. The CDR3 DNA sequence: TGTGCCAGCAGCCAAAGGGGACCGGGACTAGCGGTCCATGAGCAGTTCTTC.

This clone was seen only once. The chain is built from TRBV5-6 and TRBJ2-2, with 12 bases lining up with TRBD2. Germline trimming cut 5 bases from V and 1 base from J; bases unmatched to any gene: 6. Germline CDR1 is SGHDT and CDR2 is YYEEEE. The CDR3 is 17 residues long. The CDR3 protein is CASSSGTSGWNTGELFF. For the CDR3, the DNA is TGTGCCAGCAGTTCTGGGACTAGCGGGTGGAACACCGGGGAGCTGTTTTTT.

The chain is built from TRBV4-1 and TRBJ2-5, with TRBD2 matching 11 bases. CDR1 MGHRA and CDR2 YSYEKL come from the germline V gene. V gave up 0 bases and J gave up 2 bases; unmatched junction bases: 5. The CDR3 extends over 17 amino acids. In DNA, the CDR3 is TGCGCCAGCAGCCAAGATGGAACTAGCGGGAGACAAGAGACCCAGTACTTC. It is translated as CASSQDGTSGRQETQYF.

The chain recombines TRBV19 with TRBJ2-7; no reliable D call. The CDR3 extends over 15 amino acids. V lost 1 base to trimming and J lost 2 bases, with 12 bases between them. Germline V gene lookup returns CDR1 LNHDA and CDR2 SQIVND (reference sequence). The CDR3: CASSIGGWAAYEQYF. The CDR3 nucleotides are TGTGCCAGTAGTATAGGTGGATGGGCAGCCTACGAGCAGTACTTC.

The genes are TRBV27 and TRBJ2-7; 9 bases are a match to TRBD2. CDR1 and CDR2 (germline): MNHEY, SMNVEV (reference sequence). V lost 4 bases, J lost 3 bases, and 4 bases stayed unmatched. The CDR3 consists of 14 residues. CDR3 residues: CASSSAGGLYEQYF. In DNA, the CDR3 is TGTGCCAGCAGTTCAGCGGGAGGCCTCTACGAGCAGTACTTC.

The gene calls are TRBV27 and TRBJ1-3, with D tentatively TRBD1 (5 bases). Trimming stripped 5 bases from V and 4 bases from J, with 18 bases between. The CDR3 is 16 amino acids. Germline-derived CDR1 and CDR2 are MNHEY and SMNVEV (reference sequence). For the CDR3, the DNA is TGTGCCAGCAGTGCGAGGGACCCCCGGGCGGGAAACACCATATATTTT. It translates to CASSARDPRAGNTIYF.

In DNA, the CDR3 is TGTGCCAGCAGCCCTGGCGTGGGGGAGTGGGATGAGCAGTTCTTC. Amino acids: CASSPGVGEWDEQFF. The rearrangement joins TRBV13 to TRBJ2-1; D is tentatively TRBD1 or TRBD2 (5 bases each). The CDR3 contains 15 residues. Germline values: CDR1 PRHDT, CDR2 FYEKMQ (reference sequence). Trimming cost V 5 bases and J 8 bases, with 19 bases left between them.

The chain combines TRBV27 with TRBJ1-5; 8 positions agree with TRBD1. The CDR3 has 13 amino acids. The V gene's germline CDR1 is MNHEY and CDR2 SMNVEV (reference sequence). Trimming at V came to 6 bases and at J to 6 bases, leaving 4 bases not matched to a gene. CDR3 bases: TGTGCCAGCAGGTCAGGGGGCAGTCAGCCCCAGCATTTT. It encodes CASRSGGSQPQHF.

The chain combines TRBV27 with TRBJ2-7, with 9 nucleotides matching TRBD1. The CDR3 loop spans 16 amino acids. Germline CDR1 and CDR2: MNHEY and SMNVEV (reference sequence). V lost 5 bases to trimming and J lost 7 bases; unmatched junction nucleotides: 15. The CDR3 spells CASSGATHRGLGEQYF. The CDR3 bases are TGTGCCAGCAGTGGAGCTACCCACAGGGGGCTGGGGGAGCAGTACTTC.

V gene TRBV6-5 combines with J gene TRBJ1-4; D remains ambiguous. Germline CDR1 MNHEY, CDR2 SVGAGI. The V end lost 7 bases, the J end lost 3 bases, and 12 bases lay between the germline ends. CDR3 length: 14 amino acids. CDR3 amino acids: CASTMSGANEKLFF. The CDR3 nucleotides read TGTGCCAGCACCATGAGCGGAGCTAATGAAAAACTGTTTTTT.

This chain joins TRBV30 and TRBJ1-2; D is undetermined. The CDR3 runs 13 residues. Deletions cut 3 bases from V and 4 bases from J, with 12 bases between. CDR1 is GTSNPN, CDR2 SVGIG, per germline (reference sequence). The CDR3 DNA reads TGTGCCTGGAGGGGCGAGAGGGCCTATGGCTACACCTTC. Its translation: CAWRGERAYGYTF.

V gene TRBV5-5 combines with J gene TRBJ2-7; D may match TRBD1 or TRBD2 (5 bases each). With 1 base removed from V and 6 bases from J, the gap between germline ends came to 17 bases. Per germline, CDR1 SGHKS and CDR2 YYEKEE (reference sequence). The CDR3 runs to 15 residues. CDR3 DNA sequence: TGTGCCAGCAGCTTGAGGGATGGGGGAGAACTCGAGCAGTACTTC. It codes for CASSLRDGGELEQYF. The variable domain in full, completed from reference TRBV5-5 and TRBJ2-7, reads DAGVTQSPTHLIKTRGQQVTLRCSPISGHKSVSWYQQVLGQGPQFIFQYYEKEERGRGNFPDRFSARQFPNYSSELNVNALLLGDSALYLCASSLRDGGELEQYFGPGTRLTVT.

J is TRBJ2-2 and V is TRBV4-2; unclear D gene. The CDR3 is 15 amino acids. Germline CDR1 and CDR2: LGHNA and YNFKEQ. Trimming removed 0 bases at V and 6 bases at J, with 11 bases between. The CDR3 sequence is CASSQDDSPAGELFF. The CDR3 bases are TGTGCCAGCAGCCAAGATGACTCCCCGGCCGGGGAGCTGTTTTTT.

The rearrangement uses TRBV4-1 and TRBJ2-7, with D tentatively TRBD2 (6 bases). The germline CDR1 and CDR2 sequences are MGHRA and YSYEKL. Trimming stripped 1 base from V and 2 bases from J, with 15 bases between. This CDR3 comprises 16 residues. This chain's CDR3 is CASSQGRGGSTYEQYF. The CDR3, as DNA: TGCGCCAGCAGCCAAGGCCGAGGAGGGAGTACCTACGAGCAGTACTTC.

V is TRBV2 and J is TRBJ2-7; D is uncertain. Germline V gene data show CDR1 as SNHLY and CDR2 as FYNNEI. The CDR3 length is 12 residues. Trimming removed 1 base from V and 3 bases from J, with 4 bases in between. CDR3 bases: TGTGCCAGCAGTGAAGGGAGCTACGAGCAGTACTTC. Amino acid sequence: CASSEGSYEQYF.

The V and J genes are TRBV27 and TRBJ2-7; the D gene is possibly TRBD2 (5 bases). V dropped 0 bases and J dropped 3 bases, with 6 bases sitting between them. The germline CDR1 and CDR2 sequences are MNHEY and SMNVEV (reference sequence). The CDR3 extends over 13 amino acids. Here the CDR3 DNA reads TGTGCCAGCAGTTTATCTACTAGCTACGAGCAGTACTTC. Its translation is CASSLSTSYEQYF.

This clone came up once. The V gene is TRBV19, the J gene TRBJ1-5; D ambiguous. The CDR3 is 14 residues long. CDR1 is LNHDA, CDR2 SQIVND, per germline (reference sequence). Between the trimmed V and J ends, which lost 3 bases and 3 bases, there was a span of 9 bases. The CDR3 sequence is CASSIGQINQPQHF. The DNA for the CDR3 is TGTGCCAGTAGTATCGGGCAGATCAATCAGCCCCAGCATTTT.

The chain is built from TRBV19 and TRBJ2-1; 11 bases line up with TRBD2. The CDR3 covers 15 residues. The V and J ends lost 6 bases and 3 bases, in that order; junction bases with no gene match: 4. From germline, CDR1 is LNHDA and CDR2 SQIVND (reference sequence). The CDR3 sequence: CASSTGLAGYNEQFF. DNA of the CDR3: TGTGCCAGTAGCACTGGACTAGCGGGCTACAATGAGCAGTTCTTC. Together with reference TRBV19 and TRBJ2-1, the CDR3 gives the full variable domain: DGGITQSPKYLFRKEGQNVTLSCEQNLNHDAMYWYRQDPGQGLRLIYYSQIVNDFQKGDIAEGYSVSREKKESFPLTVTSAQKNPTAFYLCASSTGLAGYNEQFFGPGTRLTVL.

The rearrangement uses TRBV9 and TRBJ2-7; 9 positions agree with TRBD1. The junction had 6 bases not matched to a gene; V was cut back by 0 bases and J by 5 bases. The CDR3 is 15 residues long. CDR1 SGDLS and CDR2 YYNGEE come from the germline V gene. The CDR3 DNA reads TGTGCCAGCAGCGTAGCCGGGACAGGGCTGGACGAGCAGTACTTC. Translating gives CASSVAGTGLDEQYF.

This rearrangement joins TRBV7-9 to TRBJ2-5; no clear D gene. V was pared by 0 bases and J by 0 bases, with 2 bases between. Germline-derived CDR1 and CDR2 are SEHNR and FQNEAQ (reference sequence). This CDR3 spans 13 amino acids. The CDR3 reads CASSLADQETQYF. CDR3 DNA: TGTGCCAGCAGCTTAGCGGACCAAGAGACCCAGTACTTC.

This chain uses TRBV7-9 with TRBJ2-7; D is unresolved. The CDR3 spans 14 residues. Per germline, CDR1 SEHNR and CDR2 FQNEAQ (reference sequence). V lost 3 bases and J lost 7, with 16 bases in between. CDR3 region: CASSFSGLVYEQYF. The DNA for the CDR3 is TGTGCCAGCAGCTTTTCAGGATTGGTCTATGAGCAGTACTTC.

The genes are TRBV28 and TRBJ2-5; no clear D. Per the germline V gene, CDR1 is MDHEN and CDR2 is SYDVKM. The CDR3 is made up of 12 amino acids. Trimming cost V 8 bases and J 1 base, with 8 bases left between them. In DNA form, the CDR3 reads TGTGCCAGCCAGAGCCTCCAAGAGACCCAGTACTTC. Its protein is CASQSLQETQYF.

The chain has TRBV7-3 and TRBJ2-2; 9 bases line up with TRBD2. The CDR3 runs to 17 residues. Per germline, CDR1 SGHTA and CDR2 FQGTGA. The J segment lost 4 bases and the V segment lost 2 bases, leaving 8 bases of the junction unmatched. DNA for the CDR3: TGTGCCAGCAGCTTATGGTTAGCGGGAGAGAGCACCGGGGAGCTGTTTTTT. Protein sequence: CASSLWLAGESTGELFF.

V is TRBV19 and J is TRBJ2-1; 9 bases are a match to TRBD2. The germline V gene encodes CDR1 LNHDA and CDR2 SQIVND (reference sequence). The CDR3 consists of 14 residues. Trimming cost V 5 bases and J 8 bases; bases outside gene matches: 7. The CDR3 region is CASSGASGIYEQFF. CDR3 DNA sequence: TGTGCCAGTAGTGGGGCTAGCGGGATTTATGAGCAGTTCTTC.

The V gene is TRBV28, the J gene TRBJ2-3, with TRBD1 matching 8 bases. This CDR3 has 14 amino acids. Germline CDR1 and CDR2: MDHEN and SYDVKM. Trimming at V came to 5 bases and at J to 3 bases, leaving 4 bases not matched to a gene. The CDR3 DNA reads as TGTGCCAGCAGTCAGGACAGGGCAACAGATACGCAGTATTTT. This gives the protein CASSQDRATDTQYF. Using reference TRBV28 and TRBJ2-3 for the parts outside the CDR3, the full variable domain is DVKVTQSSRYLVKRTGEKVFLECVQDMDHENMFWYRQDPGLGLRLIYFSYDVKMKEKGDIPEGYSVSREKKERFSLILESASTNQTSMYLCASSQDRATDTQYFGPGTRLTVL.

The chain links TRBV7-9 to TRBJ1-2; TRBD1 matches 10 bases. CDR1 and CDR2 from the germline V gene are SEHNR and FQNEAQ (reference sequence). There are 16 residues in the CDR3. J lost 1 base, V lost 3 bases, and 5 bases had no gene match. The CDR3 loop reads CASSFSGQGVNYGYTF. CDR3 coding DNA: TGTGCCAGCAGCTTTTCAGGACAGGGGGTTAACTATGGCTACACCTTC.